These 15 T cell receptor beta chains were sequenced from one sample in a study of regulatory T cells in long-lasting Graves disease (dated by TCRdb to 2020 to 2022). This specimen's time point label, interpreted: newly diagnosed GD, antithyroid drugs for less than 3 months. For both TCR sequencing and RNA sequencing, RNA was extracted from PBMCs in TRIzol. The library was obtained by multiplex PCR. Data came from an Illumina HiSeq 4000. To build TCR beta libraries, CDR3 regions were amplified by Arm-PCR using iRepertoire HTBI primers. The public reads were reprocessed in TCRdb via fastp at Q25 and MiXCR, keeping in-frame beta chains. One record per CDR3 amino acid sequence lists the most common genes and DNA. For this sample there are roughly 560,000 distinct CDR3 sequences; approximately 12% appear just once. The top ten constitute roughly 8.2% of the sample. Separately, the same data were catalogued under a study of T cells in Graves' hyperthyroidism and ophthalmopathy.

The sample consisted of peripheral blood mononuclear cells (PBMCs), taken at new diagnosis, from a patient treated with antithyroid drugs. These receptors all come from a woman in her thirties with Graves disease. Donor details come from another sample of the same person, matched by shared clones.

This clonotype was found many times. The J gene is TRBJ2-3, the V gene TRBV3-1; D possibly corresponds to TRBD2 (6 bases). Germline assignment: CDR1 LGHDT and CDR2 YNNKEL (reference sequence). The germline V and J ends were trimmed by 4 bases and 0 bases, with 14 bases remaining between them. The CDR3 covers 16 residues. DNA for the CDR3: TGTGCCAGCAGCCCGTTGCCGGGAGTTAGCACAGATACGCAGTATTTT. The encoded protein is CASSPLPGVSTDTQYF.

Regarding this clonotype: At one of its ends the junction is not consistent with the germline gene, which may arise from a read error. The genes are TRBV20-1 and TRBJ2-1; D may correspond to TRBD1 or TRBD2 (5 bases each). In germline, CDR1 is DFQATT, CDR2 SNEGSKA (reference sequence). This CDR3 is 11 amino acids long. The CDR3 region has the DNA TGCAGTGCTAGAGATCGGGACGCCTTGGTCTTC. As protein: CSARDRDALVF.

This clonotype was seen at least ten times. For the CDR3, the DNA is TGTGCCAGCAGCTTAGTGGTCGCTCAGCCCCAGCATTTT. Encoded protein: CASSLVVAQPQHF. This chain connects TRBV11-2 to TRBJ1-5; unclear D gene. This CDR3 is built from 13 residues. Germline CDR1 SGHAT, CDR2 FQNNGV. Trimming removed 1 base at V and 6 bases at J, with 7 bases between. The entire variable domain, with the rest obtained from reference TRBV11-2 and TRBJ1-5, is as follows: EAGVAQSPRYKIIEKRQSVAFWCNPISGHATLYWYQQILGQGPKLLIQFQNNGVVDDSQLPKDRFSAERLKGVDSTLKIQPAKLEDSAVYLCASSLVVAQPQHFGDGTRLSIL.

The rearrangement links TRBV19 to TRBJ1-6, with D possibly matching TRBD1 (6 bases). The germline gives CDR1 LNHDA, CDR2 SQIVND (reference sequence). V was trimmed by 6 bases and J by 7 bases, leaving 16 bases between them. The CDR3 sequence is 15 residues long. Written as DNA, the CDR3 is TGTGCCAGTAGCCGGAGGACAGAGGGGAATTCACCCCTCCACTTT. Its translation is CASSRRTEGNSPLHF.

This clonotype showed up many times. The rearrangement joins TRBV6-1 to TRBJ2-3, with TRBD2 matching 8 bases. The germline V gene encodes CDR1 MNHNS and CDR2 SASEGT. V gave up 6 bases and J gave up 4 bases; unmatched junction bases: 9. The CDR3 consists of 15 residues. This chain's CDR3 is CASRAGTSRPDTQYF. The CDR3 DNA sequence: TGTGCCAGCAGAGCCGGGACTAGTCGTCCAGATACGCAGTATTTT.

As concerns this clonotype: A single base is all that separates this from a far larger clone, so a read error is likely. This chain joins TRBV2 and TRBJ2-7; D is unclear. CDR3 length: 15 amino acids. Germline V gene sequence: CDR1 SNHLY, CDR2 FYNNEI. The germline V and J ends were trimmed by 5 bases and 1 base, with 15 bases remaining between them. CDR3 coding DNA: TGTGCCAGCAGTCTACGGCAGCTGTCTTCCTACGAGCAGTACTTC. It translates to CASSLRQLSSYEQYF. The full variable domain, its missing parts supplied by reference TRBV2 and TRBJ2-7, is EPEVTQTPSHQVTQMGQEVILRCVPISNHLYFYWYRQILGQKVEFLVSFYNNEISEKSEIFDDQFSVERPDGSNFTLKIRSTKLEDSAMYFCASSLRQLSSYEQYFGPGTRLTVT.

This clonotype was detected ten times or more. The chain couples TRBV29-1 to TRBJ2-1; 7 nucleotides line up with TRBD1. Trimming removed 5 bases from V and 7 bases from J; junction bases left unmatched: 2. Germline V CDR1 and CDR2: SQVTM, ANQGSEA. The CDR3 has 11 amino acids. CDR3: CSVPRGNEQFF. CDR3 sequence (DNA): TGCAGCGTTCCCAGGGGGAATGAGCAGTTCTTC.

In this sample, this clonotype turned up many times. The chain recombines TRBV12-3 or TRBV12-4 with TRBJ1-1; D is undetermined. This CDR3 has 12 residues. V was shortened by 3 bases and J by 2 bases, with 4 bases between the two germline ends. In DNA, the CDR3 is TGTGCCAGCAGTTTGTATAACACTGAAGCTTTCTTT. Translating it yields CASSLYNTEAFF.

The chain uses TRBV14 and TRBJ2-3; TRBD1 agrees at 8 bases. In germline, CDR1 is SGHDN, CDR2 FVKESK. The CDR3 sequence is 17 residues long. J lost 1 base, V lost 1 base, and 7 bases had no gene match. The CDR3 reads CASSQGGGQGGTDTQYF. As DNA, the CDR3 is TGTGCCAGCAGCCAAGGAGGTGGACAGGGCGGCACAGATACGCAGTATTTT. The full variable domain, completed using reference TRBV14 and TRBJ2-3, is EAGVTQFPSHSVIEKGQTVTLRCDPISGHDNLYWYRRVMGKEIKFLLHFVKESKQDESGMPNNRFLAERTGGTYSTLKVQPAELEDSGVYFCASSQGGGQGGTDTQYFGPGTRLTVL.

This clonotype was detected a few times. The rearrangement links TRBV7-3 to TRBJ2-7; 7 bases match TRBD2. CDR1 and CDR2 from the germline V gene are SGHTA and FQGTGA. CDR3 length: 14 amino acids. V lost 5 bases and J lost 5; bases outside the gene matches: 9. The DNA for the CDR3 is TGTGCCAGCAGCCCCGGGGAGGGGCGCCACGAGCAGTACTTC. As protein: CASSPGEGRHEQYF.

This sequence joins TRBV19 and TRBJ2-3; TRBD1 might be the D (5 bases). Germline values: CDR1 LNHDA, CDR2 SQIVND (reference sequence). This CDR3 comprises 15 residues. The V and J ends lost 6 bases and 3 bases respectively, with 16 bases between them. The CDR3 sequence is CASRVQLGATDTQYF. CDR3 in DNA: TGTGCCAGTAGGGTCCAGTTAGGGGCAACAGATACGCAGTATTTT.

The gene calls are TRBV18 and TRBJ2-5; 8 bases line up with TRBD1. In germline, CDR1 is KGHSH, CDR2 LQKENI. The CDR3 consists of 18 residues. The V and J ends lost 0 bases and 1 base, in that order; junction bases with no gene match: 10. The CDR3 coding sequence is TGTGCCAGCTCACCACCCACTTACCTCGACAGGGGCCAAGAGACCCAGTACTTC. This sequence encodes CASSPPTYLDRGQETQYF.

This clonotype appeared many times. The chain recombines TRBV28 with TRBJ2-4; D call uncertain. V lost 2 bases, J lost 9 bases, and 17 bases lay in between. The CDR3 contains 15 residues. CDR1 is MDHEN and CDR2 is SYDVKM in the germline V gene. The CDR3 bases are TGTGCCAGCAGTTTACGTGGGCCCACCCGCACCATTCAGTACTTC. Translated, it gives CASSLRGPTRTIQYF.

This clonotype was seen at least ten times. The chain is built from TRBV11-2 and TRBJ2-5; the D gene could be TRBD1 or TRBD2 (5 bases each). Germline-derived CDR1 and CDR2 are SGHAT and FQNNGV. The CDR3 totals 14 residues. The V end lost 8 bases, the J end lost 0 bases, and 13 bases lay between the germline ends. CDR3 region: CASPLGTHQETQYF. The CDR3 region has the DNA TGTGCCAGCCCCCTCGGGACCCACCAAGAGACCCAGTACTTC.

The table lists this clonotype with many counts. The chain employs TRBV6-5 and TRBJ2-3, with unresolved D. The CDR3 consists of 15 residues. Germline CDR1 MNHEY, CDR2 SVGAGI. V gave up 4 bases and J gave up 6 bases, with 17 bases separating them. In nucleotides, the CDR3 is TGTGCCAGCAGTTCCGAGGACCGGCTCGGGGATACGCAGTATTTT. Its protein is CASSSEDRLGDTQYF.